Listed below are T cell receptor beta chains from one sample, sequenced in a study of blood T cell repertoires in COVID-19. The method was immunoSEQ multiplex PCR; TCRdb's version includes in-frame clones alone and lacks a portion of them. The data contain 65,000 to 80,000 clones, around 90% of them singletons. The material sequenced was peripheral blood. Receptor source: a middle-aged man with active COVID-19. Each CDR3 is given with its conserved first and last residue. D genes are given only for firm matches. Part of the rows lack a size; the others show once, few, many or a class for expanded clones.

cdr3_aa	cdr3_nt	clone_size	j_call	d_call	v_call
CASSQAGTGGSTEAFF	TGTGCCAGCAGCCAGGCCGGGACAGGGGGTAGCACTGAAGCTTTCTTT	once	TRBJ1-1	TRBD1	TRBV3-1/TRBV3-2
CASNLRARDTGELFF	TGTGCCAGTAATCTACGGGCGAGGGACACCGGGGAGCTGTTTTTT	-	TRBJ2-2	-	TRBV19
CASRQGTGGGLQHF	TGTGCCAGCAGACAAGGGACAGGGGGCGGTCTCCAGCATTTT	-	TRBJ1-5	TRBD1	TRBV7-8
CASSWGDRFGPSSYEQYF	TGTGCCAGCAGCTGGGGAGACAGGTTCGGCCCCAGCTCCTACGAGCAGTACTTC	-	TRBJ2-7	-	TRBV11-3
CASSLVSGRQISTDTQYF	TGTGCCAGCAGCTTAGTGTCCGGGAGGCAAATTTCCACAGATACGCAGTATTTT	once	TRBJ2-3	TRBD2	TRBV7-9
CASSVTVEETQYF	TGTGCCAGCAGTGTCACAGTTGAAGAGACCCAGTACTTC	-	TRBJ2-5	-	TRBV2
CAWSVRGTEAFF	TGTGCCTGGAGTGTACGGGGGACTGAAGCTTTCTTT	once	TRBJ1-1	-	TRBV30
CASSQANYGYTF	TGTGCCAGCAGTCAGGCTAACTATGGCTACACCTTC	-	TRBJ1-2	-	TRBV7-9
CASSQDQTSGGTQYF	TGTGCCAGCAGCCAAGATCAGACTAGCGGTGGTACGCAGTATTTT	-	TRBJ2-3	TRBD2	TRBV4-2
CASSLSGYGYTF	TGTGCCAGCAGCTTAAGCGGCTATGGCTACACCTTC	-	TRBJ1-2	-	TRBV11-2
CASSQGLQETQYF	TGTGCCAGCAGCCAGGGACTCCAAGAGACCCAGTACTTC	once	TRBJ2-5	-	TRBV6-5
CASSVGGGIGYTF	TGTGCCAGCAGCGTAGGGGGAGGAATCGGCTACACCTTC	-	TRBJ1-2	-	TRBV9
CASTTGTGTYEQYF	TGCGCCAGCACCACCGGGACAGGGACCTACGAGCAGTACTTC	-	TRBJ2-7	TRBD1	TRBV5-1
CASSPDRVYGGELFF	TGTGCCAGCAGCCCAGACAGGGTTTATGGCGGGGAGCTGTTTTTT	-	TRBJ2-2	TRBD1	TRBV28
CASRWGASTDTQYF	TGTGCCAGCAGATGGGGAGCTAGCACAGATACGCAGTATTTT	-	TRBJ2-3	-	TRBV2
CASSLSGSLEQYF	TGTGCCAGCAGCTTATCCGGGTCGCTCGAGCAGTACTTC	-	TRBJ2-7	-	TRBV11-3
CASSEHPPGQGEYEQYF	TGTGCCAGCAGTGAGCACCCACCGGGACAGGGGGAATACGAGCAGTACTTC	-	TRBJ2-7	TRBD1	TRBV6-1
CASSQDWRSHEQYF	TGCGCCAGCAGCCAAGATTGGCGGAGCCACGAGCAGTACTTC	many	TRBJ2-7	-	TRBV4-1
CASSPGTSSYNEQFF	TGTGCCAGCAGCCCCGGGACTAGTTCCTACAATGAGCAGTTCTTC	-	TRBJ2-1	TRBD2	TRBV3-1/TRBV3-2
CASSYGLATYEQYF	TGTGCCAGCAGCTACGGACTAGCCACCTACGAGCAGTACTTC	-	TRBJ2-7	TRBD2	TRBV5-4
CASSIVWTADNQPQHF	TGTGCCAGTAGTATAGTATGGACAGCAGACAATCAGCCCCAGCATTTT	-	TRBJ1-5	-	TRBV19
CAWSVHYTGELFF	TGTGCCTGGAGTGTCCATTACACCGGGGAGCTGTTTTTT	-	TRBJ2-2	-	TRBV30
CASSTGLAEITDTQYF	TGTGCCAGCAGCACCGGACTAGCGGAGATCACAGATACGCAGTATTTT	-	TRBJ2-3	TRBD2	TRBV11-3
CASSVVPGGPSGELFF	TGTGCCAGCAGCGTAGTTCCGGGAGGGCCCTCCGGGGAGCTGTTTTTT	-	TRBJ2-2	TRBD2	TRBV9
CASRTGGIYNSPLHF	TGTGCCAGCAGGACGGGCGGGATCTATAATTCACCCCTCCACTTT	-	TRBJ1-6	-	TRBV27
CAISESQFYGYTF	TGTGCCATCAGTGAATCACAGTTCTATGGCTACACCTTC	-	TRBJ1-2	-	TRBV10-3
CASSLRAGWIEQYF	TGTGCCAGCAGCCTTAGAGCGGGATGGATCGAGCAGTACTTC	-	TRBJ2-7	TRBD2	TRBV11-2
CASSPISRGELFF	TGCGCCAGCAGCCCGATCTCGCGCGGGGAGCTGTTTTTT	-	TRBJ2-2	-	TRBV4-3
CASSLTGGYTF	TGTGCCAGCAGCTTGACGGGTGGCTACACCTTC	-	TRBJ1-2	-	TRBV12-3/TRBV12-4
CAIQTSGGPNTGELFF	TGTGCCATCCAGACTAGCGGGGGGCCAAACACCGGGGAGCTGTTTTTT	once	TRBJ2-2	TRBD2	TRBV10-3
CASSEKGWTGTSTDTQYF	TGTGCCAGCAGTGAAAAAGGTTGGACAGGGACTAGCACAGATACGCAGTATTTT	-	TRBJ2-3	TRBD1	TRBV2
CASSFPGQGFNQPQHF	TGTGCCAGCAGTTTCCCGGGACAGGGATTCAATCAGCCCCAGCATTTT	-	TRBJ1-5	TRBD1	TRBV28
CASSARDRENEQFF	TGTGCCAGCAGCGCGAGGGACAGGGAAAATGAGCAGTTCTTC	-	TRBJ2-1	TRBD1	TRBV7-8
CASSNRWNTDTQYF	TGTGCCAGCAGCAACAGGTGGAACACAGATACGCAGTATTTT	-	TRBJ2-3	-	TRBV5-5
CASSVTPSAGGETQYF	TGTGCCAGCAGCGTAACCCCTAGTGCGGGAGGGGAGACCCAGTACTTC	-	TRBJ2-5	TRBD2	TRBV9
CASREGLAGRTGELFF	TGTGCCAGCAGGGAGGGACTAGCGGGCCGCACCGGGGAGCTGTTTTTT	-	TRBJ2-2	TRBD2	TRBV28
CASSAEDRRNQPQHF	TGTGCCAGCAGTGCCGAGGACAGGCGCAATCAGCCCCAGCATTTT	-	TRBJ1-5	TRBD1	TRBV2
CASSPGGLAGGGGELFF	TGTGCCAGCAGCCCCGGGGGACTAGCGGGAGGAGGCGGGGAGCTGTTTTTT	-	TRBJ2-2	TRBD2	TRBV5-4
CATQGDGYSPLHF	TGTGCCACCCAAGGAGATGGATACTCACCCCTCCACTTT	few	TRBJ1-6	-	TRBV24-1
CASFRAGRNPPLHF	TGTGCCAGCTTTAGGGCAGGGAGGAATCCACCCCTCCACTTT	-	TRBJ1-6	-	TRBV2
CASSPWAGMNTEAFF	TGTGCCAGCAGTCCCTGGGCCGGTATGAACACTGAAGCTTTCTTT	-	TRBJ1-1	-	TRBV27
CASSLDGLQGAVNYGYTF	TGTGCCAGCAGCTTGGACGGACTTCAGGGGGCTGTTAACTATGGCTACACCTTC	-	TRBJ1-2	TRBD1	TRBV5-4
CASSGDIGSYNEQFF	TGTGCCAGCAGCGGGGACATTGGCTCCTACAATGAGCAGTTCTTC	-	TRBJ2-1	-	TRBV9
CASSWRGRDTQYF	TGTGCCAGCAGTTGGCGGGGGCGGGATACGCAGTATTTT	once	TRBJ2-3	-	TRBV28